These T cell receptor beta chains were read from a single sample in a study of blood T cell repertoires in COVID-19. TCRdb's table, derived via immunoSEQ multiplex PCR, lists solely in-frame clones and lacks some. The sample consists of tens of thousands of clones, around nine tenths of them appearing once. The source material was peripheral blood. Receptors were obtained from a human donor in a cohort sampled during active COVID-19. Both conserved end residues are part of each CDR3. D genes are given only for firm matches. Expanded clones get a size class; other rows say once, few or many, or leave the size out.

j_call d_call clone_size v_call cdr3_nt cdr3_aa
TRBJ1-1 . once TRBV30 TGTGCCTGGAGTGTAAAGGTGAGAGGAGGGCCTGAAGCTTTCTTT CAWSVKVRGGPEAFF
TRBJ1-1 . . TRBV5-1 TGCGCCAGCAGCTCCCCGACAGCCCTGAACACTGAAGCTTTCTTT CASSSPTALNTEAFF
TRBJ1-6 . few TRBV9 TGTGCCAGCAGCGGGGAACCAGGGGTAAGGCCCCTCCACTTT CASSGEPGVRPLHF
TRBJ2-3 TRBD1 . TRBV18 TGTGCCAGCTCACCAACCGGGACAGGGGGCTTAGATACGCAGTATTTT CASSPTGTGGLDTQYF
TRBJ1-2 . . TRBV4-3 TGCGCCAGCAGCCAAGATCTCGGGGTCTATGGCTACACCTTC CASSQDLGVYGYTF
TRBJ2-5 TRBD1 . TRBV19 TGTGCCAGTAGTGGGACAGGGGGCCGGGAGACCCAGTACTTC CASSGTGGRETQYF
TRBJ1-4 . . TRBV6-6 TGTGCCAGCATTTGGGGAGGGAACAGTGAAAAACTGTTTTTT CASIWGGNSEKLFF
TRBJ1-1 TRBD1 once TRBV2 TGTGCCAGCAGCACCGGACAGGGGAACACTGAAGCTTTCTTT CASSTGQGNTEAFF
TRBJ1-5 . . TRBV6-4 TGTGCCAGCGGAGAAGGGGATCAGCCCCAGCATTTT CASGEGDQPQHF
TRBJ1-6 . . TRBV5-4 TGTGCCAGCAGCGGGGGCGCACAGATTAATTCACCCCTCCACTTT CASSGGAQINSPLHF
TRBJ2-7 TRBD1 few TRBV4-3 TGCGCCAGCAGCTATTCCGGGACAGGGGAGCGATACGAGCAGTACTTC CASSYSGTGERYEQYF
TRBJ2-7 TRBD2 . TRBV6-2/TRBV6-3 TGTGCCAGCAGTTACCTGACTAGCGGGGTCGAGCAGTACTTC CASSYLTSGVEQYF
TRBJ2-1 TRBD2 . TRBV10-1 TGCGCCAGTTGTGGCGGGAGCTCCTACAATGAGCAGTTCTTC CASCGGSSYNEQFF
TRBJ2-3 TRBD1 . TRBV4-1 TGCGCCAGCAGCCCCCGAGGACAGGGGACAGATACGCAGTATTTT CASSPRGQGTDTQYF
TRBJ1-3 TRBD1 . TRBV25-1 TGTGCCAGCAGCGACCCCGGGACAGGCGGAAACACCATATATTTT CASSDPGTGGNTIYF
TRBJ1-1 TRBD1 . TRBV19 TGTGCCAGTAGCCTCCCCCCCGGCAGGGGGCTGACTGAAGCTTTCTTT CASSLPPGRGLTEAFF
TRBJ1-1 TRBD1 few TRBV28 TGTGCCAGCAGTTTAGGGCAGGGGGGAGCTTTCTTT CASSLGQGGAFF
TRBJ2-1 . . TRBV5-4 TGTGCCAGCAGCTCTCCTCCGGGGACCTACAATGAGCAGTTCTTC CASSSPPGTYNEQFF
TRBJ1-1 . . TRBV30 TGTGCCTGGAGTGTACTGGGGCCGACTGAAGCTTTCTTT CAWSVLGPTEAFF
TRBJ2-7 TRBD2 . TRBV6-2/TRBV6-3 TGTGCCAGCAGTGATCCGGGACGGGGGGGCCTCTACGAGCAGTACTTC CASSDPGRGGLYEQYF
TRBJ2-3 . . TRBV11-3 TGTGCCAGCAGCTTAGGGCTAGGAAATACGCAGTATTTT CASSLGLGNTQYF
TRBJ2-3 . . TRBV6-6 TGTGCCAGCAGGCGCGGGGAATACACAGATACGCAGTATTTT CASRRGEYTDTQYF
TRBJ2-7 TRBD2 . TRBV9 TGTGCCAGCAGCGTAGACCTAGCGGGGGGGGAGCAGTACTTC CASSVDLAGGEQYF
TRBJ1-1 . . TRBV5-1 TGCGCCAGCAGCTTGGGGCCAGAAAACATGAACACTGAAGCTTTCTTT CASSLGPENMNTEAFF
TRBJ2-7 . . TRBV29-1 TGCAGCGCCGGAGACGACGAGCAGTACTTC CSAGDDEQYF
TRBJ2-7 . . TRBV18 TGTGCCAGTACTGACCAGGGGCGCGCCGAGCAGTACTTC CASTDQGRAEQYF
TRBJ2-1 TRBD1 . TRBV19 TGTGCCAGTAGTTCCTGGACAGGGGGCGAGCAGTTCTTC CASSSWTGGEQFF
TRBJ2-7 TRBD2 . TRBV6-2/TRBV6-3 TGTGCCAGCAGTTACTCCAAGGGAGGGTTTTACGAGCAGTACTTC CASSYSKGGFYEQYF
TRBJ2-7 . . TRBV7-2 TGTGCCAGCAGCTTAGGTGGGGCGGAGCAGTACTTC CASSLGGAEQYF
TRBJ1-5 . . TRBV6-5 TGTGCCAGCAGCCGTCAGGGGCCTGATCAGCCCCAGCATTTT CASSRQGPDQPQHF
TRBJ1-1 . . TRBV7-6 TGTGCCAGCAGCTTATTTGAAGGGGATGGAGCTTTCTTT CASSLFEGDGAFF
TRBJ2-3 TRBD2 . TRBV6-6 TGTGCCAGCAGTTACTCCGGGGGGGCGCAGACAGATACGCAGTATTTT CASSYSGGAQTDTQYF
TRBJ1-2 . . TRBV5-1 TGCGCCAGCAGCCCCTCCGGGGTGGATGGCTACACCTTC CASSPSGVDGYTF
TRBJ2-3 TRBD2 once TRBV10-1 TGCGCCAGCAGTGAGGCAGCGGGGGTGGGGACAGATACGCAGTATTTT CASSEAAGVGTDTQYF
TRBJ2-5 TRBD1 . TRBV6-6 TGTGCCAGCAGTTACCCTACAGGGGGAGAGACCCAGTACTTC CASSYPTGGETQYF
TRBJ2-1 TRBD2 . TRBV7-2 TGTGCCAGCAGCCTGACTAGCGGAGTTTACAATGAGCAGTTCTTC CASSLTSGVYNEQFF
TRBJ1-5 TRBD1 . TRBV4-3 TGCGCCAGCAGCCGGGACAGGGCCCAGCCCCAGCATTTT CASSRDRAQPQHF
TRBJ1-2 . . TRBV24-1 TGTGCCACCTCAATCTTCTTTGGTGTATCGGGGGTCTATGGCTACACCTTC CATSIFFGVSGVYGYTF
TRBJ1-3 . . TRBV5-6 TGTGCCAGCAGCTTGCGGCGGGCCCCCTCTGGAAACACCATATATTTT CASSLRRAPSGNTIYF
TRBJ1-1 TRBD1 few TRBV5-1 TGCGCCAGCAGCCCACGACAGGGTGGAAGTGAAGCTTTCTTT CASSPRQGGSEAFF
TRBJ2-7 . . TRBV11-2 TGTGCCAGCTTGCAAGGGACATTCCAAAGTGACGAGCAGTACTTC CASLQGTFQSDEQYF
TRBJ2-4 . . TRBV7-9 TGTGCCAGCAGCTTAGAGGAGCTTCAGTACTTC CASSLEELQYF
TRBJ1-2 . . TRBV19 TGTGCCAGTAGTATAGCAGGGGAAGGCGCTAACTATGGCTACACCTTC CASSIAGEGANYGYTF
TRBJ2-7 TRBD1 . TRBV5-4 TGTGCCAGCCATCTTTGGGACAGCTACGAGCAGTACTTC CASHLWDSYEQYF
TRBJ1-2 . . TRBV7-9 TGTGCCAGCAGCTCCTCAACAGGATATTTCGGCTACACCTTC CASSSSTGYFGYTF
TRBJ1-2 TRBD1 . TRBV5-1 TGCGCCAGCAGCCGCCGACAGGGCCTCAACTATGGCTACACCTTC CASSRRQGLNYGYTF
TRBJ2-2 . . TRBV23-1 TGCGCCAGCCCCGAGCGGACAGTGAACACCGGGGAGCTGTTTTTT CASPERTVNTGELFF
TRBJ1-3 . . TRBV7-9 TGTGCCAGCAGGAGACAACTTGCTGGAAACACCATATATTTT CASRRQLAGNTIYF
TRBJ1-1 . few TRBV7-9 TGTGCCAGCAGCAAATACAGGGAGAACACTGAAGCTTTCTTT CASSKYRENTEAFF
TRBJ2-7 TRBD1 . TRBV10-1 TGCGCCAGCAGCCCGGGACAGAACTACGAGCAGTACTTC CASSPGQNYEQYF
TRBJ2-7 . . TRBV6-5 TGTGCCAGCAGTTACTCTCGGGGGATCTACGAGCAGTACTTC CASSYSRGIYEQYF
TRBJ2-2 . . TRBV19 TGTGCCAGTAGTATCCTCCAGGGGAACACCGGGGAGCTGTTTTTT CASSILQGNTGELFF
TRBJ2-7 TRBD2 . TRBV10-1 TGCGCCAGCAGTGAGGGTAGTAGCGGGGGCGAGCAGTACTTC CASSEGSSGGEQYF
TRBJ2-1 . . TRBV6-5 TGTGCCAGCAGTAAGGGGGGGGCACACAATGAGCAGTTCTTC CASSKGGAHNEQFF
TRBJ2-5 TRBD1 . TRBV5-4 TGTGCCAGCAGCTTGGGGACAGGACCACTACAAGAGACCCAGTACTTC CASSLGTGPLQETQYF
TRBJ1-4 . . TRBV7-9 TGTGCCAGCAGCCCCTCGTTGGGCCCAGCAACTAATGAAAAACTGTTTTTT CASSPSLGPATNEKLFF
TRBJ2-3 . . TRBV5-1 TGCGCCAGCAGCACGACAGGCACAGATACGCAGTATTTT CASSTTGTDTQYF
TRBJ2-7 . . TRBV4-3 TGCGCCAGCAGCCAAGGTACACCTTCCTACGAGCAGTACTTC CASSQGTPSYEQYF
TRBJ1-1 . . TRBV9 TGTGCCAGCAAGATGGCGGAGAACACTGAAGCTTTCTTT CASKMAENTEAFF
TRBJ2-3 . . TRBV7-9 TGTGCCAGCAGCCTAGCTCTCAGGGATACGCAGTATTTT CASSLALRDTQYF